In this sample, the clone carrying this T cell receptor (beta chain) is large (0.1 to 1%). Trimming stripped 5 bases from V and 5 bases from J, with 13 bases between. CDR1 and CDR2 (germline): MDHEN, SYDVKM. The CDR3 has 15 residues. The time point is: sample taken at primary tumor resection. Researchers sequenced whole RNA taken from tumor, nontumor lung or frozen PBMC without sorting. Via MiXCR, TCRdb re-called the 5' RACE reads, giving one row per CDR3 protein. The data contain 1,700 or so distinct CDR3 sequences, roughly 24% of them singletons. The sample belongs to a study of spatial heterogeneity in lung cancer. At the level of the study: A consistent excess of beta-chain over alpha-chain sequences was detected.

Sample: normal lung tissue next to the tumor, taken at surgery. The chain links TRBV28 to TRBJ1-6; D is uncertain. The clonotype originates from a male donor with early-stage non-small cell lung cancer. The CDR3 nucleotides are TGTGCCAGCAGTCCCCGGACCTTTGATAATTCACCCCTCCACTTT. It specifies CASSPRTFDNSPLHF.